A few counts support the clone carrying this T cell receptor (beta chain). No antigen is known for it. TCRdb analysed the reads with MiXCR anew, one entry per CDR3 protein. The sample holds approximately 83,000 distinct CDR3 sequences, 20% to 30% seen once. Germline V gene lookup returns CDR1 SGHAT and CDR2 FQDESV (reference sequence). The V end was cut by 1 base, the J end by 1 base, with 8 bases between. The CDR3 sequence is 14 residues long. This sample is part of a study of T cell repertoires in cytomegalovirus infection. Turning to the study itself: The authors relied on CMV epitopes, both recently identified HLA-C-restricted and well-studied HLA-B-restricted.

Study results and caveats: HLA-C-restricted CMV-specific TCR beta clonotypes were dominant in the ex vivo response. Individuals carrying CMV plus the relevant HLA were identified by cumulative frequency of public TCR beta families.

The sequence came from a human donor in good health (CMV status not recorded). Some clones in this sample may be carry-over from other donors' samples. The chain has TRBV11-1 and TRBJ2-7; D is possibly TRBD2 (6 bases). Sequencing was performed on CD8+ T cells from cultured PBMCs, taken from culture after CMV antigen stimulation. For the CDR3, the DNA is TGTGCCAGCAGCTTAGAGGCGGGGTCCTACGAGCAGTACTTC. Its protein product is CASSLEAGSYEQYF.